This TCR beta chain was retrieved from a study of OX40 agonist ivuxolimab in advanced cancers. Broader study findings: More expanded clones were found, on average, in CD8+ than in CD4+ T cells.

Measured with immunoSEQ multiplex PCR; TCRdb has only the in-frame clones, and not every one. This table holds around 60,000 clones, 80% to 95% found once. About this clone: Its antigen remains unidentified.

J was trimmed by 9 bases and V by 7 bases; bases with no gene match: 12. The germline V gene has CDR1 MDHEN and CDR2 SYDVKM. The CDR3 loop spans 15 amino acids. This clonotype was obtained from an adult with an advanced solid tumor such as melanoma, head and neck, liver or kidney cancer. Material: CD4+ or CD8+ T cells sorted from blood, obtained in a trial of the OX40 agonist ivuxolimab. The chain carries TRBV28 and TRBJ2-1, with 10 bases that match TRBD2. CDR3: CASNRLAGESSEQFF. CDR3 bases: TGTGCCAGCAATCGGCTAGCGGGAGAGTCCAGTGAGCAGTTCTTC.